A single TCR beta chain is shown here with its context. Its antigen is not identified. The sample originates from a study of T cell responses to AZD1222 COVID-19 vaccine. Study in general: Pooled together were second doses at about 4 or about 12 weeks. Whole-study findings and limits: Only a handful of individuals given AZD1222 were seropositive at baseline. None of the repertoires were sampled until the peak T cell response had passed.

The data were produced by immunoSEQ multiplex PCR, yet TCRdb's version contains in-frame clones alone and is incomplete. Of around 130,000 clones listed, just under 95% are singletons. Germline lookup yields CDR1 SGHAT and CDR2 FQNNGV. The CDR3 is 16 residues long. Trimming cost V 2 bases and J 0 bases, with 11 bases left between them. The receptor's source is an adult in good health. The chain is built from TRBV11-2 and TRBJ2-1; D uncertain. The specimen comprised peripheral blood, sampled on day 0 of AZD1222 vaccination. This CDR3 is CASSLTLPSSYNEQFF. DNA for the CDR3: TGTGCCAGCAGCTTAACCCTCCCGAGCTCCTACAATGAGCAGTTCTTC.